This entry features one T cell receptor (beta chain) sequence. CDR1 DFQATT and CDR2 SNEGSKA come from the germline V gene (reference sequence). The CDR3 is 11 residues long. Between the trimmed V and J ends, which lost 5 bases and 2 bases, there was a span of 7 bases. Cohort allocation depended upon clinical history that participants reported. This specimen belongs to a study of blood T cell repertoires in COVID-19. Study-wide context: Cohort 3 recovery required two negative PCRs, clearance, or symptom resolution. Acute-phase and convalescent COVID-19 samples originated in the United States, Italy and Spain.

Original analysis: Estimated nucleated cell counts came from reference gene primer amplification. Data came from immunoSEQ multiplex PCR; TCRdb stores just in-frame clones and leaves some out. Clonal size and the V and J genes are those of that table, whereas D and trimming came from the DNA. The sample records about 210,000 clones, over 75% being singletons. Material for sequencing was PBMCs or T cells enriched from blood (not recorded which). The chain recombines TRBV20-1 with TRBJ2-7; no clear D. The sequence came from a man aged 30 to 45 in a cohort exposed to, infected with or recovered from COVID-19 (not recorded which). In DNA, the CDR3 is TGCAGTGCTCCCGAGACCTACGAGCAGTACTTC. The encoded protein is CSAPETYEQYF.